These T cell receptor beta chains were read from a single sample in a study of CD8 T cells in ankylosing spondylitis. A single record per CDR3 protein comes from TCRdb applying MiXCR to the 5' RACE reads. The table includes some 130,000 distinct CDR3 sequences, roughly 11% detected once. Source material: blood, either unsorted or a sorted T cell fraction (not recorded which). The receptor set was obtained from a female donor with ankylosing spondylitis or in good health (not recorded which). Both conserved end residues are part of each CDR3. The D gene is left open where the match is weak. A clone size is listed for some rows: how often the clone was seen (once, few, many), or a class if it is expanded.

v_call: TRBV3-1; clone_size: many; j_call: TRBJ1-2; d_call: TRBD1; cdr3_nt: TGTGCCAGCAGTACCGGACAGGCTTACTATGGCTACACCTTC; cdr3_aa: CASSTGQAYYGYTF
v_call: TRBV4-1; clone_size: many; j_call: TRBJ1-1; d_call: -; cdr3_nt: TGCGCCAGCAGCCAAGAAGGTCTTGCTTTCTTT; cdr3_aa: CASSQEGLAFF
v_call: TRBV28; clone_size: few; j_call: TRBJ2-3; d_call: TRBD2; cdr3_nt: TGTGCCAGCAGGTTAGCGGGGGGATACACAGATACGCAGTATTTT; cdr3_aa: CASRLAGGYTDTQYF
v_call: TRBV27; clone_size: many; j_call: TRBJ1-5; d_call: -; cdr3_nt: TGTGCCAGCAGCAAAGGAGGGGCGCGGGGTCAGCCCCAGCATTTT; cdr3_aa: CASSKGGARGQPQHF
v_call: TRBV9; clone_size: many; j_call: TRBJ1-3; d_call: -; cdr3_nt: TGTGCCAGCAGCCAAGGCTCTGGAAACACCATATATTTT; cdr3_aa: CASSQGSGNTIYF
v_call: TRBV7-8; clone_size: many; j_call: TRBJ1-5; d_call: TRBD1; cdr3_nt: TGTGCCAGCATCCCCTTCAACAGGGGGCGCAGGGATACGCAGCATTTT; cdr3_aa: CASIPFNRGRRDTQHF
v_call: TRBV6-6; clone_size: many; j_call: TRBJ1-2; d_call: -; cdr3_nt: TGTGCCAGCAGCTCAGGGGTTTTGTTTGGCTACACCTTC; cdr3_aa: CASSSGVLFGYTF
v_call: TRBV7-6; clone_size: once; j_call: TRBJ2-3; d_call: TRBD1; cdr3_nt: TGTGCCAGCAGCCCACGACAGGGCACGCAGTATTTT; cdr3_aa: CASSPRQGTQYF
v_call: TRBV5-1; clone_size: many; j_call: TRBJ2-7; d_call: -; cdr3_nt: TGCGCCAGCCGGGGGTCCTACGAGCAGTACTTC; cdr3_aa: CASRGSYEQYF
v_call: TRBV12-3/TRBV12-4; clone_size: -; j_call: TRBJ2-1; d_call: -; cdr3_nt: TGTGCCAGCAGTTTCGGAGGGGACACCTACAATGAGCAGTTCTTC; cdr3_aa: CASSFGGDTYNEQFF
v_call: TRBV7-9; clone_size: many; j_call: TRBJ1-1; d_call: -; cdr3_nt: TGTGCCAGCAGCGCTGCCAAGAACACTGAAGCTTTCTTT; cdr3_aa: CASSAAKNTEAFF
v_call: TRBV3-1; clone_size: few; j_call: TRBJ2-2; d_call: -; cdr3_nt: TGTGCCACCTGCCAAGATAGGGGGAGAGGGTTCGCGAACACCGGGGAGCTGTTTTTT; cdr3_aa: CATCQDRGRGFANTGELFF
v_call: TRBV20-1; clone_size: few; j_call: TRBJ2-3; d_call: -; cdr3_nt: TGCAGTGCTAGAGGGGGGGCGGGGGCAGATACGCAGTATTTT; cdr3_aa: CSARGGAGADTQYF
v_call: TRBV10-3; clone_size: many; j_call: TRBJ1-1; d_call: -; cdr3_nt: TGTGCCATCAGTGAGTGGAACGCACAGGGTAAGGGCACTGAAGCTTTCTTT; cdr3_aa: CAISEWNAQGKGTEAFF
v_call: TRBV20-1; clone_size: many; j_call: TRBJ2-1; d_call: -; cdr3_nt: TGCAGTGCTAGGGTGACGGCGGGCTACAATGAGCAGTTCTTC; cdr3_aa: CSARVTAGYNEQFF
v_call: TRBV2; clone_size: many; j_call: TRBJ1-5; d_call: -; cdr3_nt: TGTGCCAGCAGTGGGGTGACTTCACCCGTTTACAATCAGCCCCAGCATTTT; cdr3_aa: CASSGVTSPVYNQPQHF
v_call: TRBV20-1; clone_size: many; j_call: TRBJ2-3; d_call: -; cdr3_nt: TGCAGTGCCGGGTATGATACGCAGTATTTT; cdr3_aa: CSAGYDTQYF
v_call: TRBV20-1; clone_size: many; j_call: TRBJ1-1; d_call: -; cdr3_nt: TGCAGTGTCCTATCGTTGAGGGCTTTCTTT; cdr3_aa: CSVLSLRAFF
v_call: TRBV5-1; clone_size: many; j_call: TRBJ1-4; d_call: -; cdr3_nt: TGCGCCAGCAGCTGGGACCATAATGAAAAACTGTTTTTT; cdr3_aa: CASSWDHNEKLFF
v_call: TRBV4-1; clone_size: few; j_call: TRBJ1-1; d_call: -; cdr3_nt: TGCGCCAGCAGCCAAGTAGAGTCGAACACTGAAGCTTTCTTT; cdr3_aa: CASSQVESNTEAFF
v_call: TRBV5-1; clone_size: many; j_call: TRBJ2-7; d_call: TRBD2; cdr3_nt: TGCGCCAGCAGCCCCGATCTAGCGGTGAGGACCTACGAGCAGTACTTC; cdr3_aa: CASSPDLAVRTYEQYF
v_call: TRBV25-1; clone_size: many; j_call: TRBJ1-2; d_call: TRBD1; cdr3_nt: TGTGCCAGCAGGGAACAGGGGGCGGATGGCTACACCTTC; cdr3_aa: CASREQGADGYTF
v_call: TRBV29-1; clone_size: many; j_call: TRBJ2-2; d_call: -; cdr3_nt: TGCAGCGTCCCACGGGGGGGGGAGCTGTTTTTT; cdr3_aa: CSVPRGGELFF
v_call: TRBV5-1; clone_size: many; j_call: TRBJ2-5; d_call: -; cdr3_nt: TGCGCCAGCAGGGTGTCAGAGACCCAGTACTTC; cdr3_aa: CASRVSETQYF
v_call: TRBV30; clone_size: many; j_call: TRBJ2-2; d_call: -; cdr3_nt: TGTGCCTCGACTCCAGACACCGGGGAGCTGTTTTTT; cdr3_aa: CASTPDTGELFF
v_call: TRBV18; clone_size: many; j_call: TRBJ1-6; d_call: -; cdr3_nt: TGTGCCAGCTCTACCGCGGCTGATTCACCCCTCCACTTT; cdr3_aa: CASSTAADSPLHF
v_call: TRBV29-1; clone_size: -; j_call: TRBJ2-7; d_call: -; cdr3_nt: TGCAGCGTTGCCCCAGGGAGGACCTACGAGCAGTACTTC; cdr3_aa: CSVAPGRTYEQYF
v_call: TRBV28; clone_size: few; j_call: TRBJ1-5; d_call: TRBD1; cdr3_nt: TGTGCCAGCAGCGTACCGGGACAGGGGTTGAGTCAGCCCCAGCATTTT; cdr3_aa: CASSVPGQGLSQPQHF
v_call: TRBV29-1; clone_size: many; j_call: TRBJ2-3; d_call: TRBD2; cdr3_nt: TGCAGCGTTGAAGATGTGCCAGCGGGAGGCGGAATAAGCGATACGCAGTATTTT; cdr3_aa: CSVEDVPAGGGISDTQYF
v_call: TRBV30; clone_size: many; j_call: TRBJ1-1; d_call: -; cdr3_nt: TGTGCCTGGAGTGTTGGAGGCACTGAAGCTTTCTTT; cdr3_aa: CAWSVGGTEAFF
v_call: TRBV12-3/TRBV12-4; clone_size: many; j_call: TRBJ2-1; d_call: TRBD2; cdr3_nt: TGTGCCAGCTGCCTTAGAGCGGGATACAATGAGCAGTTCTTC; cdr3_aa: CASCLRAGYNEQFF
v_call: TRBV6-5; clone_size: many; j_call: TRBJ2-7; d_call: TRBD1; cdr3_nt: TGTGCCAGCAGTTACACAGGGGCTACTTCCTACGAGCAGTACTTC; cdr3_aa: CASSYTGATSYEQYF
v_call: TRBV18; clone_size: few; j_call: TRBJ1-5; d_call: TRBD1; cdr3_nt: TGTGCCAGCTCACCAACAGGGGTGGGCAATCAGCCCCAGCATTTT; cdr3_aa: CASSPTGVGNQPQHF
v_call: TRBV12-3/TRBV12-4; clone_size: few; j_call: TRBJ2-1; d_call: TRBD2; cdr3_nt: TGTGCCAGCAGTGCCCCGGGACTAGCGAGCGGCAATGAGCAGTTCTTC; cdr3_aa: CASSAPGLASGNEQFF
v_call: TRBV24-1; clone_size: many; j_call: TRBJ2-3; d_call: TRBD1; cdr3_nt: TGTGCCACCAGTGACCCCCGGACAGGTAGCACAGATACGCAGTATTTT; cdr3_aa: CATSDPRTGSTDTQYF
v_call: TRBV27; clone_size: many; j_call: TRBJ2-3; d_call: TRBD2; cdr3_nt: TGTGCCAGCAGTTCACGCGGGGGAGGCACAGATACGCAGTATTTT; cdr3_aa: CASSSRGGGTDTQYF
v_call: TRBV19; clone_size: many; j_call: TRBJ1-1; d_call: -; cdr3_nt: TGTGCCAGTAGTATAGTGGGGCGGATGAACACTGAAGCTTTCTTT; cdr3_aa: CASSIVGRMNTEAFF
v_call: TRBV5-5; clone_size: many; j_call: TRBJ1-1; d_call: -; cdr3_nt: TGTGCCAGCAGCCGCGTAGACACTGAAGCTTTCTTT; cdr3_aa: CASSRVDTEAFF
v_call: TRBV5-1; clone_size: many; j_call: TRBJ1-1; d_call: TRBD1; cdr3_nt: TGCGCCAGCAGCCCCTGGACAGGGGATGGGATCACTGAAGCTTTCTTT; cdr3_aa: CASSPWTGDGITEAFF
v_call: TRBV5-1; clone_size: many; j_call: TRBJ1-3; d_call: -; cdr3_nt: TGCGCCAGCTCAACAGGGAATATTGGAAACACCATATATTTT; cdr3_aa: CASSTGNIGNTIYF
v_call: TRBV5-4; clone_size: many; j_call: TRBJ2-7; d_call: TRBD1; cdr3_nt: TGTGCCAGCAGCACTAGGACAGGGACCTACGAGCAGTACTTC; cdr3_aa: CASSTRTGTYEQYF
v_call: TRBV5-1; clone_size: many; j_call: TRBJ1-2; d_call: -; cdr3_nt: TGCGCCAGCAGCAACCGGACATACTATGGCTACACCTTC; cdr3_aa: CASSNRTYYGYTF
v_call: TRBV11-2; clone_size: -; j_call: TRBJ1-2; d_call: -; cdr3_nt: TGTGCCAGCAGCTTAGACGCATCCTATGGCTACACCTTC; cdr3_aa: CASSLDASYGYTF
v_call: TRBV20-1; clone_size: many; j_call: TRBJ2-5; d_call: TRBD1; cdr3_nt: TGCAGTGCAAAATCCGGGACAGGGGGCGGAGAGACCCAGTACTTC; cdr3_aa: CSAKSGTGGGETQYF
v_call: TRBV5-5; clone_size: -; j_call: TRBJ1-2; d_call: TRBD1; cdr3_nt: TGTGCCAGCAGCTTCGGGACAGCGAGCGCCTTGTACACCTTC; cdr3_aa: CASSFGTASALYTF
v_call: TRBV6-1; clone_size: many; j_call: TRBJ2-5; d_call: -; cdr3_nt: TGTGCCAGCAGTGATGATCCGGGACTGTTCCAAGAGACCCAGTACTTC; cdr3_aa: CASSDDPGLFQETQYF
v_call: TRBV12-3/TRBV12-4; clone_size: many; j_call: TRBJ2-6; d_call: -; cdr3_nt: TGTGCCAGCAGTTTCTCTGGGGCCAACGTCCTGACTTTC; cdr3_aa: CASSFSGANVLTF